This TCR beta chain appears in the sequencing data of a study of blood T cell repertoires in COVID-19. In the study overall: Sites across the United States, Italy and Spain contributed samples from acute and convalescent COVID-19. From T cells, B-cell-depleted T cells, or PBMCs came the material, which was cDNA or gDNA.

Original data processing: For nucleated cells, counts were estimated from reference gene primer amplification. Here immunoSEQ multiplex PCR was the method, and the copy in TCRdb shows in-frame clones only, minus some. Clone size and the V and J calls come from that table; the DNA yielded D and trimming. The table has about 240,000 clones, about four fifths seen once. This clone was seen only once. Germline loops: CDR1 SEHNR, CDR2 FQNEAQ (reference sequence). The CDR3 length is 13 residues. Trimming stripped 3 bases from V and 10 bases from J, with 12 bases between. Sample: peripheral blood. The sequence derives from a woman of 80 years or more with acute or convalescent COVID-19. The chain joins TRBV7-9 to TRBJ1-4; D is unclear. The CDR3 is CASSLPTTGKLFF. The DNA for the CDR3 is TGTGCCAGCAGCTTGCCGACAACTGGAAAACTGTTTTTT. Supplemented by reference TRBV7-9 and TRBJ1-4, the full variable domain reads DTGVSQNPRHKITKRGQNVTFRCDPISEHNRLYWYRQTLGQGPEFLTYFQNEAQLEKSRLLSDRFSAERPKGSFSTLEIQRTEQGDSAMYLCASSLPTTGKLFFGSGTQLSVL.